Each of the 20 T cell receptor beta chains below was sequenced from the same sample in a study of cytomegalovirus exposure and HLA in healthy donors. The PCR ran on 60 Vbeta and 13 Jbeta primers. Sequencing used immunoSEQ multiplex PCR; TCRdb keeps in-frame clones, though not all of them. The sample lists roughly 92,000 clones, 75% to 90% occurring once. Sequenced sample: PBMCs. The receptor source for this set is a man aged 45 to 65 in good health and CMV-seropositive.

This clone has only one observation. The CDR3 region has the DNA TGTGCCAGCAGCCAAGCCGGTAGGGGGTCTGAAGCTTTCTTT. Translated, it gives CASSQAGRGSEAFF. The chain recombines TRBV4-2 with TRBJ1-1, with D possibly matching TRBD1 (6 bases). This CDR3 is built from 14 residues. Trimming took 1 base from V and 6 from J, leaving 12 bases between them. The germline CDR1 and CDR2 sequences are LGHNA and YNFKEQ.

V and J are TRBV4-3 and TRBJ2-2, with 9 bases that match TRBD2. The germline V gene encodes CDR1 LGHNA and CDR2 YSLEER. V was clipped by 3 bases and J by 3 bases; unmatched bases: 8. This CDR3 has 17 amino acids. The CDR3 DNA follows: TGCGCCAGCAGCCACACCGGGACTAGCCTTTACACCGGGGAGCTGTTTTTT. Translation: CASSHTGTSLYTGELFF.

The J gene is TRBJ2-1, the V gene TRBV5-1; TRBD2 matches 11 bases. The germline V gene encodes CDR1 SGHRS and CDR2 YFSETQ. This CDR3 spans 15 amino acids. Trimming at V came to 0 bases and at J to 8 bases, leaving 4 bases not matched to a gene. The CDR3 sequence is CASSLGLAGFDEQFF. For the CDR3, the DNA is TGCGCCAGCAGCTTGGGACTAGCGGGATTCGATGAGCAGTTCTTC.

The chain couples TRBV21-1 to TRBJ1-2; the listed D gene, TRBD1, was not tested against the DNA. TRBV21-1 is an annotated pseudogene. CDR3 length: 17 amino acids. CDR3 region: CASSKVDSGTANYGYTF. The DNA for the CDR3 is TGTGCCAGCAGCAAAGTTGATTCCGGGACAGCTAACTATGGCTACACCTTC.

J is TRBJ1-2 and V is TRBV29-1; TRBD1 matches 8 bases. The CDR3 consists of 13 residues. From germline, CDR1 is SQVTM and CDR2 ANQGSEA. V trimming: 3 bases; J trimming: 4 bases; junction bases outside the gene matches: 4. The CDR3 nucleotides are TGCAGCGTTGACCGGGACAGGCCCTATGGCTACACCTTC. Its protein is CSVDRDRPYGYTF.

The V gene is TRBV5-5, the J gene TRBJ2-1, with TRBD1 identical over 8 bases. The CDR3 runs to 14 residues. CDR1 is SGHKS and CDR2 is YYEKEE in the germline V gene (reference sequence). The J segment lost 4 bases and the V segment lost 3 bases, leaving 3 bases of the junction unmatched. CDR3 sequence reads: CASSWGQVYNEQFF. CDR3 sequence (DNA): TGTGCCAGCAGCTGGGGACAGGTATACAATGAGCAGTTCTTC.

The chain carries TRBV15 and TRBJ1-5; TRBD1 might be the D (6 bases). The CDR3 extends over 15 amino acids. V lost 1 base and J 3 bases, leaving 10 bases between the germline ends. Germline V gene data show CDR1 as LNHNV and CDR2 as YYDKDF (reference sequence). The CDR3 region is CATSRVWDNNQPQHF. In DNA, the CDR3 is TGTGCCACCAGCAGAGTCTGGGACAACAATCAGCCCCAGCATTTT.

This chain's CDR3 is CASSIFFGGFQPQHF. The DNA for the CDR3 is TGTGCCAGTAGTATATTCTTTGGGGGGTTTCAGCCCCAGCATTTT. The gene calls are TRBV19 and TRBJ1-5, with D possibly TRBD1 on 5 matching bases. Trimming took off 2 bases at V and 6 bases at J, with 14 bases between the two ends. The CDR3 contains 15 residues. Germline lookup yields CDR1 LNHDA and CDR2 SQIVND (reference sequence).

This chain links TRBV4-2 with TRBJ2-5; no firm D call. Trimming shortened V by 4 bases and J by 1 base, and 10 bases separated the two germline ends. Germline V gene lookup returns CDR1 LGHNA and CDR2 YNFKEQ. The length of the CDR3 is 14 residues. CDR3 amino acids: CASSLQVLQETQYF. CDR3 sequence (DNA): TGTGCCAGCAGCCTTCAGGTCCTCCAAGAGACCCAGTACTTC.

This clone was detected once. The junction differs from germline at one of its ends, possibly a read error. The CDR3 nucleotides are TGTTCCAGCAGCCCCGCCGAGAGCCTAAGTTCAGATACGCAGTATTTT. This sequence encodes CSSSPAESLSSDTQYF. The J gene is TRBJ2-3, the V gene TRBV7-9; no firm D call. Germline loops: CDR1 SEHNR, CDR2 FQNEAQ (reference sequence). The CDR3 has 16 residues.

J is TRBJ2-5 and V is TRBV11-2; 11 bases are a match to TRBD2. Germline V gene sequence: CDR1 SGHAT, CDR2 FQNNGV. Trimming cost V 5 bases and J 4 bases; bases outside gene matches: 18. The CDR3 is made up of 19 amino acids. Here the CDR3 reads CASSRGGLAGGGVLETQYF. The CDR3 DNA is TGTGCCAGCAGCCGAGGAGGACTAGCGGGTGGAGGAGTATTAGAGACCCAGTACTTC.

This clone was picked up a small number of times. The CDR3, as DNA: TGTGCCAGCAGCTTGGGCCCGACAGGGGGTCAAGAGACCCAGTACTTC. As protein: CASSLGPTGGQETQYF. The chain couples TRBV7-2 to TRBJ2-5; TRBD1 aligns across 9 bases. V trimming: 3 bases; J trimming: 2 bases; junction bases outside the gene matches: 7. Germline V CDR1 and CDR2: SGHTA, FQGNSA. This CDR3 is built from 16 residues.

The CDR3 DNA follows: TGCGCCAGCAGCACGACCCTGGACAGGGCGGCTGTCTACACCTTC. The encoded protein is CASSTTLDRAAVYTF. The rearrangement links TRBV5-1 to TRBJ1-2; 8 bases map to TRBD1. This CDR3 is built from 15 residues. The V gene end was trimmed by 4 bases and the J gene end by 10 bases; junction bases not matched to a gene: 15. The germline gives CDR1 SGHRS, CDR2 YFSETQ. Combining the CDR3 with reference TRBV5-1 and TRBJ1-2 gives the whole variable domain KAGVTQTPRYLIKTRGQQVTLSCSPISGHRSVSWYQQTPGQGLQFLFEYFSETQRNKGNFPGRFSGRQFSNSRSEMNVSTLELGDSALYLCASSTTLDRAAVYTFGSGTRLTVV.

This rearrangement joins TRBV7-2 to TRBJ1-5, with TRBD1 as a possible D gene (6 bases). This CDR3 is 15 amino acids long. Germline V gene data show CDR1 as SGHTA and CDR2 as FQGNSA. Deletions cut 5 bases from V and 2 bases from J, with 13 bases between. CDR3 residues: CASSPTGMGNQPQHF. The CDR3 coding sequence is TGTGCCAGCAGCCCCACAGGGATGGGCAATCAGCCCCAGCATTTT.

The chain combines TRBV19 with TRBJ1-4; tentative D call: TRBD1 (5 bases). V was shortened by 2 bases and J by 3 bases, with 13 bases between the two germline ends. The length of the CDR3 is 16 residues. Looked up from germline, CDR1 is LNHDA and CDR2 is SQIVND (reference sequence). CDR3 nucleotide sequence: TGTGCCAGTAGTATAAGGACATGGCGAGCTAATGAAAAACTGTTTTTT. It translates to CASSIRTWRANEKLFF.

This chain uses TRBV9 with TRBJ2-3; no reliable D call. Germline CDR1 SGDLS, CDR2 YYNGEE. Trimming cost V 0 bases and J 6 bases, with 8 bases left between them. The CDR3 has 13 residues. The DNA for the CDR3 is TGTGCCAGCAGCGTAGATGTGAGGGATACGCAGTATTTT. It codes for CASSVDVRDTQYF. Full variable domain (missing parts from reference TRBV9 and TRBJ2-3): DSGVTQTPKHLITATGQRVTLRCSPRSGDLSVYWYQQSLDQGLQFLIQYYNGEERAKGNILERFSAQQFPDLHSELNLSSLELGDSALYFCASSVDVRDTQYFGPGTRLTVL.

The chain recombines TRBV29-1 with TRBJ2-1; weak D call: TRBD2 (7 bases). The germline V gene encodes CDR1 SQVTM and CDR2 ANQGSEA. The CDR3 length is 12 residues. V lost 3 bases to trimming and J lost 9 bases, with 12 bases between them. DNA of the CDR3: TGCAGCGTTGATCGGGGGGCCGGTGAGCAGTTCTTC. It encodes CSVDRGAGEQFF.

This rearrangement joins TRBV7-9 to TRBJ1-2; TRBD1 might be the D (6 bases). Trimming shortened V by 5 bases and J by 2 bases, and 15 bases separated the two germline ends. The germline CDR1 and CDR2 sequences are SEHNR and FQNEAQ (reference sequence). The CDR3 is made up of 15 amino acids. CDR3 sequence: CASSPVGGANYGYTF. CDR3 nucleotide sequence: TGTGCCAGCAGCCCCGTGGGGGGGGCGAACTATGGCTACACCTTC.

The J gene is TRBJ1-1, the V gene TRBV5-1; no clear D gene. Between the trimmed V and J ends, which lost 4 bases and 1 base, there was a span of 8 bases. Germline CDR1 SGHRS, CDR2 YFSETQ. The CDR3 runs 13 residues. The CDR3 loop reads CASSPERNTEAFF. In nucleotides, the CDR3 is TGCGCCAGCAGCCCGGAGAGGAACACTGAAGCTTTCTTT.

This sequence joins TRBV9 and TRBJ2-1, with TRBD2 as a possible D gene (5 bases). Germline V CDR1 and CDR2: SGDLS, YYNGEE. The length of the CDR3 is 15 residues. Trimming shortened V by 4 bases and J by 4 bases, and 15 bases separated the two germline ends. The CDR3 here is CASSPIGRTYNEQFF. The DNA of the CDR3 is TGTGCCAGCAGCCCCATCGGGCGGACTTACAATGAGCAGTTCTTC. The full variable domain, rest sourced from reference TRBV9 and TRBJ2-1, is DSGVTQTPKHLITATGQRVTLRCSPRSGDLSVYWYQQSLDQGLQFLIQYYNGEERAKGNILERFSAQQFPDLHSELNLSSLELGDSALYFCASSPIGRTYNEQFFGPGTRLTVL.